This is a list of T cell receptor beta chains from one sample in a study of T cell responses to AZD1222 COVID-19 vaccine. The method was immunoSEQ multiplex PCR; TCRdb's version includes in-frame clones alone and lacks a portion of them. The sample carries about 120,000 clones, approximately 93% recorded once. Sequencing used peripheral blood, obtained on day 0 of AZD1222 vaccination. These receptors came from an adult in good health. The CDR3 runs from the conserved cysteine through the conserved F or W. A D gene is named only where the DNA matches it firmly. Rows give clone size only sometimes, using once, few, many, or a class for an expanded clone.

>TRBV28|NA|TRBJ2-7|NA
TGTGCCAGCAGCCTTCGGTACGAGCAGTACTTC
CASSLRYEQYF
>TRBV3-1/TRBV3-2|NA|TRBJ1-2|NA
TGTGCCAGCAGCCATATTCTGGATGGCTACACCTTC
CASSHILDGYTF
>TRBV5-8|TRBD2|TRBJ2-2|NA
TGTGCCAGCAGCTGGAGAGGGGAGGGAAGAGGCACCGGGGAGCTGTTTTTT
CASSWRGEGRGTGELFF
>TRBV19|NA|TRBJ1-5|NA
TGTGCCAGTAGTATGGAGACAGGACCTCGGGGGGAGCCCCAGCATTTT
CASSMETGPRGEPQHF
>TRBV6-6|NA|TRBJ1-2|NA
TGTGCCAGCAGCCAGACAGGAGACTATGGCTACACCTTC
CASSQTGDYGYTF
>TRBV27|TRBD2|TRBJ2-3|once
TGTGCCAGCAGTTTTGGACAGGCCCCTAGCGGGAACGTGGATACGCAGTATTTT
CASSFGQAPSGNVDTQYF
>TRBV7-9|NA|TRBJ1-1|few
TGTGCCAGCAGCTTATATGGAAATATGAACACTGAAGCTTTCTTT
CASSLYGNMNTEAFF
>TRBV23-1|NA|TRBJ2-2|NA
TGCGCCAGCAGCCAAAAGAACCGGTACATTACCACCGGGGAGCTGTTTTTT
CASSQKNRYITTGELFF
>TRBV11-2|TRBD2|TRBJ2-1|NA
TGTGCCAGCACCCCTAGACTAGCGGGAAGCTACAATGAGCAGTTCTTC
CASTPRLAGSYNEQFF
>TRBV6-5|TRBD2|TRBJ2-2|NA
TGTGCCAGCAGTTGGGCTAGCGGAAACACCGGGGAGCTGTTTTTT
CASSWASGNTGELFF
>TRBV14|NA|TRBJ1-6|NA
TGTGCCAGCAGGGCCGGGACGGTTTATTCACCCCTCCACTTT
CASRAGTVYSPLHF
>TRBV10-1|TRBD2|TRBJ2-7|NA
TGCGCCAGCAGTGAGGGACTAGCGGGAGCTGGGGAGCAGTACTTC
CASSEGLAGAGEQYF
>TRBV5-1|TRBD1|TRBJ2-7|NA
TGCGCCAGCAGCGTAGGGGGGACAGGACGGCCTAAAGAGCAGTACTTC
CASSVGGTGRPKEQYF
>TRBV5-1|NA|TRBJ2-1|NA
TGCGCCAGCAGCTCCCGGGACGGACCCAGAGAGAGCGAGCAGTTCTTC
CASSSRDGPRESEQFF
>TRBV10-3|NA|TRBJ1-2|NA
TGTGCCATCAGTGAAGGACCGACTTCAGGGTATGGCTACACCTTC
CAISEGPTSGYGYTF
>TRBV21-1|NA|TRBJ1-1|NA
TGTGCCAGCAGCAAAGAGGCCAGGATTACCCGGGGCACTGAAGCTTTCTTT
CASSKEARITRGTEAFF
>TRBV28|NA|TRBJ2-1|NA
TGTGCCAGCCCCAACGGTAGGACCGTATCATACAATGAGCAGTTCTTC
CASPNGRTVSYNEQFF
>TRBV19|NA|TRBJ2-2|NA
TGTGCCAGTAGTATTTTCAGGAGGCAGGGAAACACCGGGGAGCTGTTTTTT
CASSIFRRQGNTGELFF
>TRBV9|TRBD2|TRBJ2-5|NA
TGTGCCAGCAGCCCCCTACTAGCGGGAGATAGGATGGAGACCCAGTACTTC
CASSPLLAGDRMETQYF
>TRBV19|NA|TRBJ1-5|NA
TGTGCCAGTAATTTCGGTCGGAATCAGCCCCAGCATTTT
CASNFGRNQPQHF
>TRBV28|TRBD2|TRBJ2-7|NA
TGTGCCAGCACGTCAGCGGGACCCCGTACCTACGAGCAGTACTTC
CASTSAGPRTYEQYF
>TRBV11-3|NA|TRBJ1-2|NA
TGTGCCAGCAGCTTAATAAACGGGACATCCTATGGCTACACCTTC
CASSLINGTSYGYTF
>TRBV10-3|TRBD1|TRBJ2-3|NA
TGTGCCATCAGTGACCGGGACAGGGGCACAGATACGCAGTATTTT
CAISDRDRGTDTQYF
>TRBV20-1|NA|TRBJ1-2|NA
TGCAGTGCTATGCAGGGACTTGGCTACACCTTC
CSAMQGLGYTF
>TRBV18|NA|TRBJ2-7|NA
TGTGCCAGCTCATTAGTCGACAGACGGGGTTCCTACGAGCAGTACTTC
CASSLVDRRGSYEQYF
>TRBV27|NA|TRBJ2-7|NA
TGTGCCAGCAGTTTCCAGGGCTCCTACGAGCAGTACTTC
CASSFQGSYEQYF
>TRBV10-3|NA|TRBJ2-1|NA
TGTGCCATCAGTGTAGGGATTGGGGGGGGCGCGGAGCAGTTCTTC
CAISVGIGGGAEQFF
>TRBV5-1|NA|TRBJ2-7|NA
TGCGCCAGCAGCTTGGCCCTAACTGCCTACGAGCAGTACTTC
CASSLALTAYEQYF
>TRBV19|NA|TRBJ2-7|NA
TGTGCCAGTAGTATAGTTTTGGGGGAATCCTACGAGCAGTACTTC
CASSIVLGESYEQYF
>TRBV19|NA|TRBJ2-4|NA
TGTGCCAGTAGTATAGGAACGGGAGAAGGCGACATTCAGTACTTC
CASSIGTGEGDIQYF
>TRBV7-2|NA|TRBJ2-2|NA
TGTGCCAGCAGGGGAAAGGGAAGCACCGGGGAGCTGTTTTTT
CASRGKGSTGELFF
>TRBV28|NA|TRBJ2-1|NA
TGTGCCAGCAGGATACTGGGTTTACCGTCCGGTGAGCAGTTCTTC
CASRILGLPSGEQFF
>TRBV27|NA|TRBJ2-7|NA
TGTGCCAGCAGTAATAGGGCCTACGAGCAGTACTTC
CASSNRAYEQYF
>TRBV21-1|NA|TRBJ2-4|NA
TGTGCCACCAGACCCTTCCTCCTCATAGCTAACATTCAGTACTTC
CATRPFLLIANIQYF
>TRBV5-1|NA|TRBJ1-3|once
TGCGCCAGCAGTTCTGGAAACACCATATATTTT
CASSSGNTIYF
>TRBV27|TRBD1|TRBJ2-5|NA
TGTGCCAGCGGGGACCAGCAGGGGGCAGTGGAGACCCAGTACTTC
CASGDQQGAVETQYF
>TRBV27|NA|TRBJ1-5|once
TGTGCCAGCAGTTCACCGTCGAGCAATCAGCCCCAGCATTTT
CASSSPSSNQPQHF
>TRBV7-2|NA|TRBJ1-5|NA
TGTGCCAGCAGCTTAGGACAGGTGGGTCAGCCCCAGCATTTT
CASSLGQVGQPQHF
>TRBV6-1|NA|TRBJ2-1|NA
TGTGCCAGCAGTGAGATATACAATGAGCAGTTCTTC
CASSEIYNEQFF
>TRBV29-1|NA|TRBJ2-1|once
TGCAGCGTCCCCCTTGCCGCGATTCGCTCCTACAATGAGCAGTTCTTC
CSVPLAAIRSYNEQFF
>TRBV20-1|NA|TRBJ1-2|NA
TGCAGTGCGGGCGGGGGCTCTGGCTACACCTTC
CSAGGGSGYTF